This T cell receptor (beta chain) was retrieved from a study of T cells in Graves' hyperthyroidism and ophthalmopathy. Trimming removed 5 bases from V and 0 bases from J, with 16 bases in between. Germline loops: CDR1 MGHDK, CDR2 SYGVNS. The CDR3 totals 16 residues. TCR beta CDR3 sequences were amplified from RNA transcripts. Carried out on the TCR CDR3, a first-round RT-PCR used the HTBI primer set. TCRdb processed the multiplex PCR reads anew with MiXCR; each CDR3 protein has one entry. The sample gives roughly 800,000 distinct CDR3 sequences, roughly 40% of which show up once; approximately 8.7% is in the top ten. This clonotype appeared once.

Sequencing input: blood. This clonotype was sampled from a man between 18 and 29 years old with Graves' hyperthyroidism. The J gene is TRBJ1-1, the V gene TRBV25-1; TRBD1 is a possible D gene (5 bases). The CDR3 DNA is TGTGCCAGCAGTTTAAATGGTGGGGGGATGAACACTGAAGCTTTCTTT. This gives the protein CASSLNGGGMNTEAFF.